This entry describes one TCR beta chain. What it binds is not known. V gave up 3 bases and J gave up 4 bases; unmatched junction bases: 6. Germline V CDR1 and CDR2: MDHEN, SYDVKM. The CDR3 extends over 15 amino acids. This record belongs to a study of cytomegalovirus exposure and HLA in healthy donors. PCR used 60 Vbeta primers and 13 Jbeta primers. The protocol was immunoSEQ multiplex PCR, while the TCRdb copy is restricted to in-frame clones and leaves out a portion. The sample contains about 130,000 clones, approximately 60% of which appear only once. Whole-study findings and limits: The study carried out a later analysis of TCR beta sequences. It associated 15,000 to 20,000 of them with specific HLA alleles at a false discovery rate of 0.05. When analyzed later, the rates of TCR association showed variation by HLA locus, with DRB1 the most and HLA-C the fewest.

The sample taken for sequencing was PBMCs. The V gene is TRBV28, the J gene TRBJ2-7, with TRBD1 identical over 10 bases. This receptor was obtained from a human donor in good health. CDR3 in amino acids: CASSFPRTGGYEQYF. In nucleotides, the CDR3 is TGTGCCAGCAGTTTTCCTCGGACAGGGGGATACGAGCAGTACTTC.